This TCR beta chain was sequenced for a study of T cell changes during pregnancy in multiple sclerosis. CDR1 is SGHRS and CDR2 is YFSETQ in the germline V gene. V was pared by 0 bases and J by 4 bases, with 8 bases between. The CDR3 length is 14 residues. The table came from immunoSEQ multiplex PCR; TCRdb's copy has only in-frame clones and leaves some out. The top ten hold approximately 0.97% of the sample, which has 100,000 or so clones, around 92% seen once. The clonotype comes from a female donor with multiple sclerosis, enrolled in a pregnancy study. The gene calls are TRBV5-1 and TRBJ2-1; no clear D gene. The sequencing here drew on peripheral blood, taken before pregnancy. For the CDR3, the DNA is TGCGCCAGCAGCTTGGGACTGGATTACAATGAGCAGTTCTTC. This sequence encodes CASSLGLDYNEQFF. Full variable domain (remainder filled in from reference TRBV5-1 and TRBJ2-1): KAGVTQTPRYLIKTRGQQVTLSCSPISGHRSVSWYQQTPGQGLQFLFEYFSETQRNKGNFPGRFSGRQFSNSRSEMNVSTLELGDSALYLCASSLGLDYNEQFFGPGTRLTVL.